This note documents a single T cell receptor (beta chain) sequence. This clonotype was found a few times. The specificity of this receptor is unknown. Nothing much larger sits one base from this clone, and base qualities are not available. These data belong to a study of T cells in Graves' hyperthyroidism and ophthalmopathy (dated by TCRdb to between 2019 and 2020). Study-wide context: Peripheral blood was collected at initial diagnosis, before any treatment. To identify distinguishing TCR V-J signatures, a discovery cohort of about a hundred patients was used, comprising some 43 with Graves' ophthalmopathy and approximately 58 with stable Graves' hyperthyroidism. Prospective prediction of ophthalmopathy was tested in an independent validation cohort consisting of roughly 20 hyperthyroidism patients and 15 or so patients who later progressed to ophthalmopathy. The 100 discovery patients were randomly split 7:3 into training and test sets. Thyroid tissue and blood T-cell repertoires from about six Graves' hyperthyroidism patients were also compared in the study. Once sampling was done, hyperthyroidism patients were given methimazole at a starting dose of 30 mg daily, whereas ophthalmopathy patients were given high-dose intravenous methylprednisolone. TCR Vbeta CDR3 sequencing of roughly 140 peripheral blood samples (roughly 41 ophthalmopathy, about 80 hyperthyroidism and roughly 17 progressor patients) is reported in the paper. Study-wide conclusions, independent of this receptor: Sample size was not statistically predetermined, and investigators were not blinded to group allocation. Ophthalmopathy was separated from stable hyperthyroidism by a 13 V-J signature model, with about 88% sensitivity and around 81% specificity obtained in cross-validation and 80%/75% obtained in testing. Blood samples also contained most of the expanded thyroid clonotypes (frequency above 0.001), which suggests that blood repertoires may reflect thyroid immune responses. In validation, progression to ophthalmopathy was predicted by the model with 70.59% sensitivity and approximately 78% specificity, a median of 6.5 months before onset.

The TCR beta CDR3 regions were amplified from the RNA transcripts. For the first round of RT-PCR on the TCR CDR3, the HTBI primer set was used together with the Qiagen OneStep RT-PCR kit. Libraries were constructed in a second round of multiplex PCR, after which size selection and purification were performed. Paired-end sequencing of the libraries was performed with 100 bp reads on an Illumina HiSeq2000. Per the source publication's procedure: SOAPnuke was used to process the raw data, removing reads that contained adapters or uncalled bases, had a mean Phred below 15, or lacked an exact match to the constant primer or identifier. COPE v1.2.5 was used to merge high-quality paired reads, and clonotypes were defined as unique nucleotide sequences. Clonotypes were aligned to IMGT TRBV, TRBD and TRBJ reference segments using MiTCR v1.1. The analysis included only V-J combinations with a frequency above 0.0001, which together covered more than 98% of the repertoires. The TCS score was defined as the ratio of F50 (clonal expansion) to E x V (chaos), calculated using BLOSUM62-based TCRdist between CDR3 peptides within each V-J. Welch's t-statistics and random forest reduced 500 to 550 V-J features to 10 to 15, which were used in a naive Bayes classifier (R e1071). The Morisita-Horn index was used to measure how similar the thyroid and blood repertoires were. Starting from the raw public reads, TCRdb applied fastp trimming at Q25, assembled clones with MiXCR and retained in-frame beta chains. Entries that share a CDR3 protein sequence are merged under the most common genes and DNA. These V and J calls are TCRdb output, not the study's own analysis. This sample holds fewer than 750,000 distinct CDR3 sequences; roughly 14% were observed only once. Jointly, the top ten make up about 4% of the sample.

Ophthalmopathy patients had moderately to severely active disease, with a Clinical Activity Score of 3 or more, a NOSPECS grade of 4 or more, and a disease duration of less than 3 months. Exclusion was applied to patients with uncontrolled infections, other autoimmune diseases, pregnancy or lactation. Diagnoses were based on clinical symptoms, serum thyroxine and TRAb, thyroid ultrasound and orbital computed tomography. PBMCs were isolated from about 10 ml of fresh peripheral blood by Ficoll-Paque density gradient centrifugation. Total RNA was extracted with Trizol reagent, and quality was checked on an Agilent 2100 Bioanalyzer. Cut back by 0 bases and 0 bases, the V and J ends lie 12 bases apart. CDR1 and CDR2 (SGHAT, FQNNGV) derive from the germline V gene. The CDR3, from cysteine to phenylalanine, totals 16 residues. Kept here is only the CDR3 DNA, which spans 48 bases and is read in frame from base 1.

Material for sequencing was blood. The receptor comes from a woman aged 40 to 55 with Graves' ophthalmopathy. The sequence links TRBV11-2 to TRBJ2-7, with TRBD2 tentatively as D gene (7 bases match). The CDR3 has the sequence CASSLDGGASSYEQYF. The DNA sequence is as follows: TGTGCCAGCAGCTTAGATGGGGGGGCGAGCTCCTACGAGCAGTACTTC.